The 32 T cell receptor beta chains given below trace back to one sample, sequenced in a study of shared clonotypes between healthy human individuals. Only in-frame clones appear in the TCRdb table, and some are missing; sequencing was by immunoSEQ multiplex PCR. Of about 2 million clones listed, 85% to 95% are singletons. Sequencing was done on a sample of naive CD4+ T cells sorted from blood. The subset denotes: CD45RA+ positively selected. Receptors originate from a man aged 18 to 29 in good health.

This chain connects TRBV9 to TRBJ2-5, with D hard to call. The CDR3 contains 14 residues. From germline, CDR1 is SGDLS and CDR2 YYNGEE. The V end lost 0 bases, the J end lost 1 base, and 7 bases lay between the germline ends. CDR3 in amino acids: CASSVGLGQETQYF. CDR3 nucleotide sequence: TGTGCCAGCAGCGTAGGTCTGGGCCAAGAGACCCAGTACTTC. Full variable domain (remainder filled in from reference TRBV9 and TRBJ2-5): DSGVTQTPKHLITATGQRVTLRCSPRSGDLSVYWYQQSLDQGLQFLIQYYNGEERAKGNILERFSAQQFPDLHSELNLSSLELGDSALYFCASSVGLGQETQYFGPGTRLLVL.

The chain joins TRBV9 to TRBJ2-7, with TRBD2 matching 10 bases. Germline-derived CDR1 and CDR2 are SGDLS and YYNGEE. After removal of 4 bases from V and 2 bases from J, the junction contained 6 bases not matched to a gene. CDR3 length: 15 residues. CDR3 loop: CASSRRSGRAYEQYF. The CDR3 bases are TGTGCCAGCAGCCGTAGAAGCGGGAGGGCCTACGAGCAGTACTTC.

The rearrangement joins TRBV28 to TRBJ2-7; no definite D call. V was trimmed by 2 bases and J by 2 bases, leaving 10 bases between them. Per the germline V gene, CDR1 is MDHEN and CDR2 is SYDVKM. The CDR3 length is 14 residues. CDR3 sequence reads: CASSLPTRPYEQYF. The CDR3 nucleotides read TGTGCCAGCAGTTTACCCACACGGCCCTACGAGCAGTACTTC.

The chain combines TRBV10-2 with TRBJ1-5, with no clear D. Germline-derived CDR1 and CDR2 are WSHSY and SAAADI. Trimming shortened V by 5 bases and J by 3 bases, and 2 bases separated the two germline ends. The CDR3 extends over 11 amino acids. Here the CDR3 reads CASSLNQPQHF. The DNA for the CDR3 is TGCGCCAGCAGTCTCAATCAGCCCCAGCATTTT.

The rearrangement links TRBV6-5 to TRBJ1-6, with 7 bases fitting TRBD1. CDR3 length: 15 amino acids. The V segment lost 6 bases and the J segment 8 bases; nucleotides outside the gene matches: 10. The germline gives CDR1 MNHEY, CDR2 SVGAGI. The CDR3 sequence is CASSSLDRNYSPLHF. The CDR3 DNA follows: TGTGCCAGCAGCTCCCTGGACAGGAACTATTCACCCCTCCACTTT.

The rearrangement joins TRBV4-1 to TRBJ2-3; 8 bases line up with TRBD2. This CDR3 has 16 amino acids. Germline values: CDR1 MGHRA, CDR2 YSYEKL. Germline trimming cut 3 bases from V and 0 bases from J; bases unmatched to any gene: 5. The CDR3 DNA follows: TGCGCCAGCAGCCAGCCGGGACTAGGAAGCACAGATACGCAGTATTTT. Amino acid sequence: CASSQPGLGSTDTQYF.

CDR3 DNA sequence: TGTGCCAGCACCACAGGAACCCCTGGAAACACCATATATTTT. Protein product: CASTTGTPGNTIYF. This sequence joins TRBV6-5 and TRBJ1-3, with D possibly being TRBD1 (5 bases). CDR1 and CDR2 (germline): MNHEY, SVGAGI. This CDR3 is built from 14 residues. Trimming shortened V by 7 bases and J by 2 bases, and 12 bases separated the two germline ends.

The V and J genes are TRBV7-2 and TRBJ2-1, with 7 nucleotides matching TRBD2. This CDR3 region has 16 residues. V gave up 4 bases and J gave up 0 bases; unmatched junction bases: 6. Per the germline V gene, CDR1 is SGHTA and CDR2 is FQGNSA. The CDR3 DNA reads as TGTGCCAGCAGCTCGGGAGGCCCTAGCTCCTACAATGAGCAGTTCTTC. Its protein product is CASSSGGPSSYNEQFF.

This chain connects TRBV27 to TRBJ2-7; the match to TRBD2 covers 10 bases. The CDR3 totals 14 residues. CDR1 and CDR2 (germline): MNHEY, SMNVEV (reference sequence). V shed 6 bases, J shed 2 bases, and the junction held 4 bases outside the gene matches. The CDR3 DNA reads TGTGCCAGCAGGAATAGCGGGGGGACCTACGAGCAGTACTTC. Translating it yields CASRNSGGTYEQYF.

V usage is TRBV27 and J usage is TRBJ1-2, with 12 bases fitting TRBD1. The germline gives CDR1 MNHEY, CDR2 SMNVEV (reference sequence). V was clipped by 7 bases and J by 6 bases; unmatched bases: 3. The CDR3 runs to 13 residues. The CDR3 here is CASTGTGGHGYTF. As DNA, the CDR3 is TGTGCCAGCACCGGGACAGGGGGCCATGGCTACACCTTC.

The chain joins TRBV7-9 to TRBJ1-1; 7 bases are shared with TRBD1. The CDR3 has 15 residues. The V and J ends lost 0 bases and 1 base, in that order; junction bases with no gene match: 2. The germline V gene encodes CDR1 SEHNR and CDR2 FQNEAQ (reference sequence). CDR3 nucleotides: TGTGCCAGCAGCTTAGCCGACAGGGAGAACACTGAAGCTTTCTTT. It yields the protein CASSLADRENTEAFF. Filled out from reference TRBV7-9 and TRBJ1-1, the complete variable domain reads DTGVSQNPRHKITKRGQNVTFRCDPISEHNRLYWYRQTLGQGPEFLTYFQNEAQLEKSRLLSDRFSAERPKGSFSTLEIQRTEQGDSAMYLCASSLADRENTEAFFGQGTRLTVV.

The chain carries TRBV6-6 and TRBJ2-1; 10 nucleotides line up with TRBD2. The CDR3 has 14 amino acids. V was clipped by 5 bases and J by 7 bases; unmatched bases: 5. Germline V lookup: CDR1 MNHNY, CDR2 SVGAGI (reference sequence). CDR3 DNA sequence: TGTGCCAGCAGTGCTAGCGGGGGCCCAAATGAGCAGTTCTTC. Encoded protein: CASSASGGPNEQFF.

The V and J genes are TRBV5-1 and TRBJ2-3; 9 positions match TRBD2. The CDR3 is made up of 12 amino acids. Germline loops: CDR1 SGHRS, CDR2 YFSETQ. V was clipped by 6 bases and J by 12 bases; unmatched bases: 8. CDR3 in amino acids: CASKTAGGLQYF. The CDR3 nucleotides are TGCGCCAGCAAAACAGCGGGGGGACTCCAGTATTTT.

The chain joins TRBV7-2 to TRBJ2-7, with a tentative D call TRBD2 (7 bases). V was pared by 3 bases and J by 8 bases, with 14 bases between. CDR3 size: 13 residues. The germline V gene has CDR1 SGHTA and CDR2 FQGNSA. CDR3 bases: TGTGCCAGCAGCTTCCTGGGGGGGACACAGCAGTACTTC. The encoded protein is CASSFLGGTQQYF. Based on the CDR3 plus reference TRBV7-2 and TRBJ2-7, the full variable domain is GAGVSQSPSNKVTEKGKDVELRCDPISGHTALYWYRQSLGQGLEFLIYFQGNSAPDKSGLPSDRFSAERTGGSVSTLTIQRTQQEDSAVYLCASSFLGGTQQYFGPGTRLTVT.

V usage is TRBV6-5 and J usage is TRBJ1-5, with D possibly TRBD1 on 5 matching bases. Per germline, CDR1 MNHEY and CDR2 SVGAGI. This CDR3 spans 15 amino acids. V was pared by 0 bases and J by 6 bases, with 12 bases between. CDR3 bases: TGTGCCAGCAGTTACTCGAGGGGTTCAGGTCAGCCCCAGCATTTT. Translating it yields CASSYSRGSGQPQHF.

This clone has a single count. The V gene is TRBV7-8, the J gene TRBJ2-5; D is undetermined. The CDR3 extends over 16 amino acids. Trimming took 1 base from V and 2 from J, leaving 14 bases between them. Germline-derived CDR1 and CDR2 are SGHVS and FQNEAQ. The CDR3 region has the DNA TGTGCCAGCAGCTTAGGACGGGTACTTCATCAAGAGACCCAGTACTTC. Encoded protein: CASSLGRVLHQETQYF.

The chain has TRBV4-3 and TRBJ2-3, with D possibly being TRBD1 (5 bases). The CDR3 sequence is 16 residues long. V lost 0 bases to trimming and J lost 7 bases, with 17 bases between them. Germline-derived CDR1 and CDR2 are LGHNA and YSLEER. The CDR3, as DNA: TGCGCCAGCAGCCAAGATCCGGGCCAGGGCCGTTATACGCAGTATTTT. As protein: CASSQDPGQGRYTQYF.

CDR3 protein: CAIIRGLTYEQYF. CDR3 bases: TGTGCCATCATTAGGGGACTTACCTACGAGCAGTACTTC. The chain carries TRBV10-3 and TRBJ2-7, with D tentatively TRBD2 (6 bases). Germline-derived CDR1 and CDR2 are ENHRY and SYGVKD. Trimming took 7 bases from V and 2 from J, leaving 12 bases between them. The CDR3 covers 13 residues.

For this clone: Other DNA sequences in the sample encode the same CDR3. The rearrangement links TRBV19 to TRBJ2-7, with TRBD2 matching 8 bases. Losses at the gene ends were 4 bases for V and 2 bases for J; bases not matched to a gene: 4. The CDR3 consists of 14 residues. Per the germline V gene, CDR1 is LNHDA and CDR2 is SQIVND (reference sequence). The CDR3 loop is CASSSQRGTYEQYF. The CDR3 nucleotides read TGTGCCAGTAGTAGCCAGCGGGGGACCTACGAGCAGTACTTC.

The chain couples TRBV12-5 to TRBJ1-3, with no clear D. Germline-derived CDR1 and CDR2 are LGHNT and FRNRAP. The ends were cut back, 6 bases at V and 1 base at J, with 10 bases in the middle. The length of the CDR3 is 14 residues. CDR3 region: CASGDRVSGNTIYF. The CDR3, as DNA: TGTGCTAGTGGGGACCGGGTATCTGGAAACACCATATATTTT.

This clone was picked up a small number of times. The chain has TRBV19 and TRBJ1-3; 7 positions match TRBD1. The CDR3 has 17 residues. Germline V gives CDR1 LNHDA, CDR2 SQIVND (reference sequence). J gave up 0 bases and V 7 bases, and 12 bases lay outside the gene matches. The CDR3 nucleotides read TGTGCCAGTACCGGACAGGCCCGCGAGAGCTCTGGAAACACCATATATTTT. Translating it yields CASTGQARESSGNTIYF.

The rearrangement joins TRBV5-1 to TRBJ2-1; 13 bases are shared with TRBD2. Germline-derived CDR1 and CDR2 are SGHRS and YFSETQ. The CDR3 consists of 16 residues. V dropped 6 bases and J dropped 8; count of bases not matched to a gene: 11. Here the CDR3 DNA reads TGCGCCAGCACTCCTTCTGGACTAGCGGGAGTTTATGAGCAGTTCTTC. Translation gives CASTPSGLAGVYEQFF.

The V gene is TRBV6-5, the J gene TRBJ2-7, with D perhaps TRBD1 (6 bases). Trimming left V 5 bases short and J 5 bases short, with 19 bases between. This CDR3 has 15 amino acids. CDR1 MNHEY and CDR2 SVGAGI come from the germline V gene. The CDR3 nucleotides read TGTGCCAGCAGTACAGGGCAGGTTAAAGGCCACGAGCAGTACTTC. It codes for CASSTGQVKGHEQYF.

The chain uses TRBV7-9 and TRBJ2-5, with unresolved D. The CDR3 has 14 amino acids. V was cut by 2 bases and J by 5 bases, with 12 bases left in between. Germline V gene data show CDR1 as SEHNR and CDR2 as FQNEAQ (reference sequence). For the CDR3, the DNA is TGTGCCAGCAGCTTAACTAACCTGGGGGAGACCCAGTACTTC. It yields the protein CASSLTNLGETQYF. The full variable domain, with the rest looked up from reference TRBV7-9 and TRBJ2-5, is DTGVSQNPRHKITKRGQNVTFRCDPISEHNRLYWYRQTLGQGPEFLTYFQNEAQLEKSRLLSDRFSAERPKGSFSTLEIQRTEQGDSAMYLCASSLTNLGETQYFGPGTRLLVL.

The chain couples TRBV6-5 to TRBJ1-1; D not certain. The V end lost 8 bases, the J end lost 0 bases, and 7 bases lay between the germline ends. Germline CDR1 is MNHEY and CDR2 is SVGAGI. This CDR3 region has 12 residues. The CDR3: CASRGLNTEAFF. The CDR3 DNA sequence: TGTGCCAGCCGGGGTCTGAACACTGAAGCTTTCTTT.

V is TRBV4-2 and J is TRBJ1-4; D is ambiguous. There are 15 residues in the CDR3. Per germline, CDR1 LGHNA and CDR2 YNFKEQ. With 7 bases removed from V and 1 base from J, the gap between germline ends came to 13 bases. The DNA for the CDR3 is TGTGCCAGCAAGGAGGCGATGGGAACTAATGAAAAACTGTTTTTT. It encodes CASKEAMGTNEKLFF.

The chain is built from TRBV7-9 and TRBJ2-1, with no clear D. The CDR3 sequence is 11 residues long. The ends were cut back, 3 bases at V and 8 bases at J, with 5 bases in the middle. Germline assignment: CDR1 SEHNR and CDR2 FQNEAQ (reference sequence). The CDR3 reads CASSFLYEQFF. The DNA of the CDR3 is TGTGCCAGCAGCTTTTTATATGAGCAGTTCTTC. The full variable domain, rest sourced from reference TRBV7-9 and TRBJ2-1, is DTGVSQNPRHKITKRGQNVTFRCDPISEHNRLYWYRQTLGQGPEFLTYFQNEAQLEKSRLLSDRFSAERPKGSFSTLEIQRTEQGDSAMYLCASSFLYEQFFGPGTRLTVL.

This clone was picked up one time. The chain employs TRBV4-3 and TRBJ2-4; the D gene is possibly TRBD1 (6 bases). This CDR3 is 17 amino acids long. CDR1 and CDR2 (germline): LGHNA, YSLEER. Trimming removed 0 bases from V and 2 bases from J, with 14 bases in between. CDR3 in DNA: TGCGCCAGCAGCCAAGAGTTTTCAGGGGTTACCAAAAACATTCAGTACTTC. It encodes CASSQEFSGVTKNIQYF.

V is TRBV7-2 and J is TRBJ1-6; D uncertain. The CDR3 extends over 13 amino acids. Per germline, CDR1 SGHTA and CDR2 FQGNSA. The V end lost 2 bases, the J end lost 7 bases, and 6 bases lay between the germline ends. CDR3 sequence (DNA): TGTGCCAGCAGCTTAATTTGGAATTCACCCCTCCACTTT. Translated: CASSLIWNSPLHF.

The chain carries TRBV2 and TRBJ2-7; possibly TRBD1 for D (6 bases). V shed 5 bases and J shed 3 bases, with 11 bases lying between them. There are 13 residues in the CDR3. Germline-derived CDR1 and CDR2 are SNHLY and FYNNEI. The CDR3 sequence: CASSPEGVYEQYF. The CDR3 nucleotides read TGTGCCAGCAGTCCTGAGGGGGTCTACGAGCAGTACTTC.

The chain joins TRBV6-1 to TRBJ1-1; no firm D call. CDR1 is MNHNS and CDR2 is SASEGT in the germline V gene. V lost 8 bases and J lost 11, with 12 bases in between. The CDR3 spans 10 residues. CDR3 DNA: TGTGCCAGCGGGCGCTTTTACGCTTTCTTT. It yields the protein CASGRFYAFF.

The V call is TRBV7-6, the J call TRBJ1-4; weak D call: TRBD1 (5 bases). The ends were cut back, 5 bases at V and 7 bases at J, with 17 bases in the middle. The V gene's germline CDR1 is SGHVS and CDR2 FNYEAQ. The CDR3 has 15 residues. The CDR3 region has the DNA TGTGCCAGCAGCCAAGGTTTGGGGCTGGGTGAAAAACTGTTTTTT. This sequence encodes CASSQGLGLGEKLFF.